Detailed here is one T cell receptor (beta chain). Its antigen is not known. This sample is drawn from a study of T cell therapy after organ transplantation. Whole-study context: Across 2 to 6 intravenous infusions, patients got a median of 1.92 x 10^8 CMV-specific T cells.

After more than 3 hours of CMV peptide pool restimulation, IFN-gamma-secreting therapy product cells were captured with a secretion assay. These patients had received solid-organ transplants and had drug-resistant or recurrent cytomegalovirus. The CDR3 is 15 residues long. Trimming shortened V by 2 bases and J by 0 bases, and 10 bases separated the two germline ends. The germline gives CDR1 LGHNA, CDR2 YSLEER. Repertoires were generated with immunoSEQ multiplex PCR, while TCRdb's copy carries only in-frame clones and drops some. The repertoire has 950 to 1,300 clones, 37% of them found once; the top ten carry over 20%.

The sequence came from a human patient who had received a solid organ transplant and had CMV disease. Some of these T cells may belong to the graft donor. V and J are TRBV4-3 and TRBJ1-1; D uncertain. The specimen was cultured CD8+ T cells. The CDR3 region has the DNA TGCGCCAGCAGCCAATTGGCAGACATGAACACTGAAGCTTTCTTT. Its protein product is CASSQLADMNTEAFF.